Included here is one T cell receptor beta chain sequence, with context. As yet, its antigen is unknown. Focal radiation plus CTLA-4 blockade with ipilimumab was administered to patients who had chemo-refractory metastatic non-small-cell lung cancer. This CDR3 region has 14 residues. Germline CDR1 SGHRS, CDR2 YFSETQ. These data are taken from a study of radiotherapy plus CTLA-4 blockade in lung cancer. The study, taken as a whole, reports: Blood TCR clones of tumor origin expanded after radiotherapy plus ipilimumab.

Sequenced by immunoSEQ multiplex PCR; TCRdb stores in-frame clones only, minus some. In the table there are roughly 45,000 clones, about 70% of which are singletons. The material sequenced was peripheral blood, taken from a patient treated with radiotherapy plus ipilimumab. This receptor was taken from a human donor with non-small cell lung cancer who had a partial response to radiotherapy plus ipilimumab. This chain connects TRBV5-1 to TRBJ2-5, with D hard to call. The DNA end is a closer match to TRBJ2-7, so the J assignment may be wrong. DNA for the CDR3: TGCGCCAGCTACACCGGCCCTAGCTCCTACGAGCAGTACTTC. Its translation is CASYTGPSSYEQYF.